These T cell receptor beta chains were read from a single sample in a study of breast tumors, draining lymph nodes, adjacent tissues. Each CDR3 protein gets one entry after TCRdb re-called the multiplex PCR reads with MiXCR. The sample records 200,000 to 300,000 distinct CDR3 sequences, 30% to 35% being singletons. Sequenced: axillary lymph node tissue. Receptors originate from a female donor with breast cancer. Some clones in this sample may be carry-over from other donors' samples. Each CDR3 is given with its conserved first and last residue.

v_call,j_call,cdr3_aa
TRBV7-9,TRBJ2-1,CASSLVAATGYNEQFF
TRBV5-1,TRBJ2-2,CASSLSGRANTGELFF
TRBV29-1,TRBJ1-2,CSAAGGDGYTF
TRBV3-1,TRBJ1-3,CASSQDFVRGTGSTIYF
TRBV12-3/TRBV12-4,TRBJ1-5,CASRTGLNQPQHF
TRBV7-7,TRBJ2-3,CARAEREGFTDTQYF
TRBV5-6,TRBJ1-4,CASSLGLNNEKLFF
TRBV29-1,TRBJ1-2,CSVTGVYGYTF
TRBV29-1,TRBJ2-5,CSVDYGGPVGTQYF
TRBV29-1,TRBJ1-3,CSVEEIPGTSSGNTIYF
TRBV12-3/TRBV12-4,TRBJ2-3,CASSETPGFSTDTQYF
TRBV7-2,TRBJ2-1,CSSGRARNEQFF
TRBV9,TRBJ2-2,CASSVERDRGSSVGELFF
TRBV7-9,TRBJ2-3,CASSSPRGTDTQYF
TRBV19,TRBJ1-2,CASSTRKYGYTF
TRBV12-3/TRBV12-4,TRBJ2-7,CASNSGLAGYEQYF
TRBV18,TRBJ2-7,CASSPPVANYEQYF
TRBV14,TRBJ2-7,CASSWDRGYEQYF
TRBV27,TRBJ2-3,CASRGQGMGTDTQYF
TRBV5-6,TRBJ2-5,CASSRTQVGETQYF
TRBV2,TRBJ2-1,CASSEGDGDEQFF
TRBV7-2,TRBJ1-4,CASSRDRYNEKLFF
TRBV12-5,TRBJ1-5,CASNDRGGNRPQHF
TRBV11-2,TRBJ1-1,CASSRSRDTERNTEAFF
TRBV12-3/TRBV12-4,TRBJ2-1,CASCRTSRSNEQFF
TRBV9,TRBJ1-2,CASSPGTGRDYGYTF
TRBV5-1,TRBJ2-1,CASSLVIAGGAVGEQFF
TRBV25-1,TRBJ1-4,CASSDRGAVNEKLFF
TRBV10-3,TRBJ2-5,CAINSEGTKSQYF
TRBV5-1,TRBJ2-3,CASSLARNADTQYF
TRBV30,TRBJ2-7,CAWMGIVGYEQYF